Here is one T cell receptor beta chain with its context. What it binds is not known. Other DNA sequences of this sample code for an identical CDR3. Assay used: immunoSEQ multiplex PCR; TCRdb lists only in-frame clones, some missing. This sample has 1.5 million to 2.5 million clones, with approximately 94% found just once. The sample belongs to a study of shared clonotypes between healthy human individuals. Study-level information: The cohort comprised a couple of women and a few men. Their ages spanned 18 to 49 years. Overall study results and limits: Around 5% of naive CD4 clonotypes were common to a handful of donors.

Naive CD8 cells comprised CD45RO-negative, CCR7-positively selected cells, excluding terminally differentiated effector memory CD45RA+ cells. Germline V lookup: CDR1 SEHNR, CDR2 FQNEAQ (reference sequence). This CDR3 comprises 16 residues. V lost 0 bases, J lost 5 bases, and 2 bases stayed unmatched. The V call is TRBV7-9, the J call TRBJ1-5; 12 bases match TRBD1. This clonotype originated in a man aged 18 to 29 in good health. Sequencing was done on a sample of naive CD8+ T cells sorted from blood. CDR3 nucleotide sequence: TGTGCCAGCAGCTTAGCGGGGACAGGGGGCCATCAGCCCCAGCATTTT. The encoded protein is CASSLAGTGGHQPQHF. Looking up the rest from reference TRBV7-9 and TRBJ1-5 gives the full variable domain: DTGVSQNPRHKITKRGQNVTFRCDPISEHNRLYWYRQTLGQGPEFLTYFQNEAQLEKSRLLSDRFSAERPKGSFSTLEIQRTEQGDSAMYLCASSLAGTGGHQPQHFGDGTRLSIL.